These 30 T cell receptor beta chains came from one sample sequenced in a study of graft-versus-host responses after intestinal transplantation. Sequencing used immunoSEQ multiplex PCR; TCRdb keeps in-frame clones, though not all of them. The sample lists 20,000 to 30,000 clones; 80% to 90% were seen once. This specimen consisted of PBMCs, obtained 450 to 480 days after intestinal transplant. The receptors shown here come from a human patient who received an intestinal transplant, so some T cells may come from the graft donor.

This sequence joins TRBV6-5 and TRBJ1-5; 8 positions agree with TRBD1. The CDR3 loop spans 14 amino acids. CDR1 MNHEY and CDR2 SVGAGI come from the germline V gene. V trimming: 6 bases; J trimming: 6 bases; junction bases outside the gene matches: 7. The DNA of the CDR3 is TGTGCCAGCAGAGCCAGGGGGCGCGGTCAGCCCCAGCATTTT. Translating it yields CASRARGRGQPQHF.

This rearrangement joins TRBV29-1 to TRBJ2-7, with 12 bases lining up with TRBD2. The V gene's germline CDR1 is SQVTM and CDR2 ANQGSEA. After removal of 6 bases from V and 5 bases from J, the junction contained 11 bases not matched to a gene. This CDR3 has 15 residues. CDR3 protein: CSVARETSGRNEQYF. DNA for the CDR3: TGCAGCGTGGCCCGGGAGACTAGCGGGAGAAACGAGCAGTACTTC.

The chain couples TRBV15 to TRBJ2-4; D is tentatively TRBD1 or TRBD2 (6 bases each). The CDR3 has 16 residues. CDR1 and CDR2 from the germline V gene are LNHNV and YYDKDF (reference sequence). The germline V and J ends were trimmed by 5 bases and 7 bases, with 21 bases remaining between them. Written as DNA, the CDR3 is TGTGCCACCAGCCAGGGGACCGGGGGTCTTGGGAACATTCAGTACTTC. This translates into CATSQGTGGLGNIQYF.

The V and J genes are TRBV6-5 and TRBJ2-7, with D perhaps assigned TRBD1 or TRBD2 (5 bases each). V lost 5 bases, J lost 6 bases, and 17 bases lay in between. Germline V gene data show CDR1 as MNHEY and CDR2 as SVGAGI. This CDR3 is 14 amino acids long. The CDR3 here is CASSEMPARGEQYF. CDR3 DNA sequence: TGTGCCAGCAGTGAGATGCCTGCGAGGGGCGAGCAGTACTTC.

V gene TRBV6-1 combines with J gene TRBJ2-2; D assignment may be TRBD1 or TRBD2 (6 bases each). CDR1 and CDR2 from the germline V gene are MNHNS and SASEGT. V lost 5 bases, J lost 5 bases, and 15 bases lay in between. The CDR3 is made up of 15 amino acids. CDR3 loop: CASSPRGQVTGELFF. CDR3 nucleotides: TGTGCCAGCAGTCCACGGGGGCAAGTGACCGGGGAGCTGTTTTTT.

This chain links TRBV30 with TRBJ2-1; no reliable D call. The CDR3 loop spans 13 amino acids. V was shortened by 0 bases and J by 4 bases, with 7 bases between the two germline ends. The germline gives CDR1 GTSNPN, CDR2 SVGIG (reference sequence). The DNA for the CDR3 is TGTGCCTGGAGTGTCCTGGATTACAATGAGCAGTTCTTC. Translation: CAWSVLDYNEQFF.

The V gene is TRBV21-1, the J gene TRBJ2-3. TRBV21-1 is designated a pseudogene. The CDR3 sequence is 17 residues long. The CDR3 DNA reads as TGTGCCAGCAGCAAAAGGGACCGGCGGCACAGCACAGATACGCAGTATTTT. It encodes CASSKRDRRHSTDTQYF.

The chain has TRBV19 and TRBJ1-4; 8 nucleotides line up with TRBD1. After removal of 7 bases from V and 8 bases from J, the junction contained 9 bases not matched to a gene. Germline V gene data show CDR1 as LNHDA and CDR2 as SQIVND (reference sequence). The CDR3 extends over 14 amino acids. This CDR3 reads CASISQGAGEKLFF. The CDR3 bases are TGTGCCAGTATTTCTCAGGGGGCAGGGGAAAAACTGTTTTTT.

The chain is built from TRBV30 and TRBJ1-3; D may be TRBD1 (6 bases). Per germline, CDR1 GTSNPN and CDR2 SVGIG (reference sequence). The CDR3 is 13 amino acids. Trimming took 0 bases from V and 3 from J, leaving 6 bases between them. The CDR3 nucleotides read TGTGCCTGGAGTGTACAGGGTGGAAACACCATATATTTT. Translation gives CAWSVQGGNTIYF. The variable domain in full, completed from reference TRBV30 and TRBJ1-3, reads SQTIHQWPATLVQPVGSPLSLECTVEGTSNPNLYWYRQAAGRGLQLLFYSVGIGQISSEVPQNLSASRPQDRQFILSSKKLLLSDSGFYLCAWSVQGGNTIYFGEGSWLTVV.

The CDR3 protein is CASREGLFYEQYF. As DNA, the CDR3 is TGTGCCAGTCGGGAGGGCCTATTCTACGAGCAGTACTTC. V usage is TRBV27 and J usage is TRBJ2-5, with 8 bases matching TRBD2. With the DNA end fitting TRBJ2-7 better, the J assignment may be wrong. Germline V CDR1 and CDR2: MNHEY, SMNVEV (reference sequence). The CDR3 loop spans 13 amino acids.

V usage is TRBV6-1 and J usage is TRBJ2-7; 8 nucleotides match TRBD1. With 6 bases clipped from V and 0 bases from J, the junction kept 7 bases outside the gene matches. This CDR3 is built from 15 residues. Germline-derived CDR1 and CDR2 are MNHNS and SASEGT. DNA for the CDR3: TGTGCCAGCAGGCGGAACAGGGGGAACTCCTACGAGCAGTACTTC. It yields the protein CASRRNRGNSYEQYF.

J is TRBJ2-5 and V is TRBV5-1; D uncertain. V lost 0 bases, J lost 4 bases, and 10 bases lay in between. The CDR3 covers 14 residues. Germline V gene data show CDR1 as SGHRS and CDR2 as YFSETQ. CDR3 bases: TGCGCCAGCAGCTTGGGTGGCATCTTAGAGACCCAGTACTTC. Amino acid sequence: CASSLGGILETQYF. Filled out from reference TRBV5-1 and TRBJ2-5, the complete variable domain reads KAGVTQTPRYLIKTRGQQVTLSCSPISGHRSVSWYQQTPGQGLQFLFEYFSETQRNKGNFPGRFSGRQFSNSRSEMNVSTLELGDSALYLCASSLGGILETQYFGPGTRLLVL.

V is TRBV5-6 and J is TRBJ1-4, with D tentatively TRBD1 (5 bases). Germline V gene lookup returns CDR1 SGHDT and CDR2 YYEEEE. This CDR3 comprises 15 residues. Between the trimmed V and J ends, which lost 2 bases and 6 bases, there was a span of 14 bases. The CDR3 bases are TGTGCCAGCAGCTTTGTCGGGACCGGAGATGAAAAACTGTTTTTT. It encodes CASSFVGTGDEKLFF.

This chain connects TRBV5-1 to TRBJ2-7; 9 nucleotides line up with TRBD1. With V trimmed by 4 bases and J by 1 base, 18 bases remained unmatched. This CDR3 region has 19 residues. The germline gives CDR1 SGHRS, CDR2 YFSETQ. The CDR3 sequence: CASSLPPGQGLWGSYEQYF. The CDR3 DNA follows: TGCGCCAGCAGCCTCCCTCCGGGACAGGGCCTCTGGGGTTCCTACGAGCAGTACTTC.

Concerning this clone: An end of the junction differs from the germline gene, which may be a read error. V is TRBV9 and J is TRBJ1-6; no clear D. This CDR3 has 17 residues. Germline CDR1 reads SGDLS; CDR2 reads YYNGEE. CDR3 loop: CASSVGQAGSYNSPLHF. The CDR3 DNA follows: TGTGCCAGCAGCGTAGGCCAGGCGGGTTCCTATAATTCACCCCTCCATTTT.

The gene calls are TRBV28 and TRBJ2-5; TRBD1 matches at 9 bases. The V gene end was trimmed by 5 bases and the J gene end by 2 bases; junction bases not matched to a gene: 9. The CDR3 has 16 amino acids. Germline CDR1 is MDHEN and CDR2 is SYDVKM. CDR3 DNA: TGTGCCAGCAGTGCCTTCGGACAGGGGTCGCAAGAGACCCAGTACTTC. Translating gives CASSAFGQGSQETQYF.

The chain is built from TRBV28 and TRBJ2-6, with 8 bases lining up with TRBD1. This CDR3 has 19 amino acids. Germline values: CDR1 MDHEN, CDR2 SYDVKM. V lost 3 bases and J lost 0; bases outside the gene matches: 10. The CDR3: CASSFPQGALYSGANVLTF. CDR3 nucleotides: TGTGCCAGCAGTTTCCCTCAGGGGGCGCTCTACTCTGGGGCCAACGTCCTGACTTTC.

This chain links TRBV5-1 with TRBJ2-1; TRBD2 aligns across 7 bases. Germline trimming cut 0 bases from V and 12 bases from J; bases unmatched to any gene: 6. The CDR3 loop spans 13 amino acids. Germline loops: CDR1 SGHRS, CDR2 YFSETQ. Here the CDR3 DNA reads TGCGCCAGCAGCTTGGCCGAGCGGGGTCCGCAGTTCTTC. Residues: CASSLAERGPQFF.

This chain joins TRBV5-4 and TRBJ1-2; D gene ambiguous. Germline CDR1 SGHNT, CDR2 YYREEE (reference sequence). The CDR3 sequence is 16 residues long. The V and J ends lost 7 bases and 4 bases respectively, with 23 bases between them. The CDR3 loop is CASCCSLPGKIYGYTF. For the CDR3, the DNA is TGTGCCAGCTGCTGTAGCTTACCAGGAAAGATCTATGGCTACACCTTC.

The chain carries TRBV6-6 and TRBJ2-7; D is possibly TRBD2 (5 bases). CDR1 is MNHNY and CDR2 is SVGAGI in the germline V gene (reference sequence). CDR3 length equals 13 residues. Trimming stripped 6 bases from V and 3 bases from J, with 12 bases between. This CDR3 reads CASRRDYFYEQYF. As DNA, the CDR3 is TGTGCCAGCAGACGCGACTATTTCTACGAGCAGTACTTC.

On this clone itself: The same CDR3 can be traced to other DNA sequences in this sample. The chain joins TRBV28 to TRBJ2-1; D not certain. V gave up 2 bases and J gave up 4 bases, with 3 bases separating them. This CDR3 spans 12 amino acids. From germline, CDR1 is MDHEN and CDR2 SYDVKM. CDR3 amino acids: CASSLRYNEQFF. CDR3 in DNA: TGTGCCAGCAGTTTACGATACAATGAGCAGTTCTTC.

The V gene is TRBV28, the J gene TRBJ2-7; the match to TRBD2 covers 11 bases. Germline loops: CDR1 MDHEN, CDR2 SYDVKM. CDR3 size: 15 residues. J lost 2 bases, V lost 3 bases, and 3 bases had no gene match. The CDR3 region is CASSFLAGGPYEQYF. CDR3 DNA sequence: TGTGCCAGCAGTTTTTTAGCGGGAGGGCCCTACGAGCAGTACTTC.

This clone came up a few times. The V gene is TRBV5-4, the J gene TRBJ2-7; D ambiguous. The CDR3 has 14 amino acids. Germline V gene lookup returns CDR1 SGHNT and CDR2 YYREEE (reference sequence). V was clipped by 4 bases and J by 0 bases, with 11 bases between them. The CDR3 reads CASSPGPSSYEQYF. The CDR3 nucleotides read TGTGCCAGCAGCCCGGGCCCTAGCTCCTACGAGCAGTACTTC.

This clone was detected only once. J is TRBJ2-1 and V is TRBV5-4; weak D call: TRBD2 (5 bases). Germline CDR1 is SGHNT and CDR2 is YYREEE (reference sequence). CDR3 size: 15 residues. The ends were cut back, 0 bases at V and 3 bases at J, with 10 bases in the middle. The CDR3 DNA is TGTGCCAGCAGCTTGGGAGGGATCGTCTACAATGAGCAGTTCTTC. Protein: CASSLGGIVYNEQFF.

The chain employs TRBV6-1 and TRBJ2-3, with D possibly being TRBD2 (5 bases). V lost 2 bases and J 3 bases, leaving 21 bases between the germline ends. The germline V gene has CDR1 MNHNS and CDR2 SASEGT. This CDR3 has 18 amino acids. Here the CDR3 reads CASSERAKVERGTDTQYF. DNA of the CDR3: TGTGCCAGCAGTGAAAGGGCCAAAGTTGAGCGAGGGACAGATACGCAGTATTTT.

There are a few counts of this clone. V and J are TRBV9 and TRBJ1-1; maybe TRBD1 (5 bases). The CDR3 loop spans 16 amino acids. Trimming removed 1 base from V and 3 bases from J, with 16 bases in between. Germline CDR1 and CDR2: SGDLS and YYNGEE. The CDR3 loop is CASSVWVGGADTEAFF. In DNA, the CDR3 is TGTGCCAGCAGCGTATGGGTCGGGGGTGCGGACACTGAAGCTTTCTTT.

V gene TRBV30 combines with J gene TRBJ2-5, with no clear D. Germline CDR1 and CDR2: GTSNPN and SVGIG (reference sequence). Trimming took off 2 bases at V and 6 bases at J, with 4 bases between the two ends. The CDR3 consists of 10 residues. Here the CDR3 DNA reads TGTGCCTGGAGTCAAAAGACCCAGTACTTC. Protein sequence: CAWSQKTQYF.

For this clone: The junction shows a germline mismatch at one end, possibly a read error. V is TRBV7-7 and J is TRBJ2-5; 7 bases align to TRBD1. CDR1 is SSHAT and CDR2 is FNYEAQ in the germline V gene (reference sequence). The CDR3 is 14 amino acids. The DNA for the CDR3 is TGTGCTAGCAGCAGAGGGGGCTCGCGGGAGACCCAGTACTTC. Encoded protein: CASSRGGSRETQYF.

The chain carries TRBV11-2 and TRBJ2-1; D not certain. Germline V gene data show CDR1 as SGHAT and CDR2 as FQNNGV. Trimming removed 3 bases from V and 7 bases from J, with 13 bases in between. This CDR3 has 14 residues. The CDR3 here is CASSFSGSHNEQFF. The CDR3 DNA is TGTGCCAGCAGCTTTTCAGGATCCCATAATGAGCAGTTCTTC.

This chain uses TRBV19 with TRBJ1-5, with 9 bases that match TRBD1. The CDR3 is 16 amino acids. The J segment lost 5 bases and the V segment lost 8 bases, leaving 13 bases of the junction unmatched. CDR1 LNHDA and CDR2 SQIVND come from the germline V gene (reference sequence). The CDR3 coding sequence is TGTGCCAGTCGAAATTTTAAACAGGGGGCCTATCAGCCCCAGCATTTT. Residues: CASRNFKQGAYQPQHF.